This is a list of T cell receptor beta chains from one sample in a study of T cells expressing NK-cell markers. TCRdb reworked the 5' RACE reads into one entry per CDR3 protein, no DNA. This sample carries roughly 380,000 distinct CDR3 sequences, with roughly 5.2% going to the ten biggest clones. The sequenced material came from blood T cells: a sorted CD56 or NKG2C T cell subset, CD4+ or CD8+ T cells, or bulk PBMC T cells (not recorded which). The receptors here all came from a man aged 18-75 years in good health. Both conserved end residues are part of each CDR3.

j_call v_call cdr3_aa
TRBJ1-1 TRBV27 CASNNRVGTEAFF
TRBJ2-7 TRBV18 CASSPPGGGQTYEQYF
TRBJ2-3 TRBV25-1 CASSPSHRPDTQYF
TRBJ2-2 TRBV7-3 CASSPQGTGNTGELFF
TRBJ1-5 TRBV19 CASSTLRDIGQPQHF
TRBJ1-4 TRBV7-9 CASSRYYRGRDEKLFF
TRBJ2-3 TRBV6-1 CASRDRPHTDTQYF
TRBJ1-2 TRBV7-7 CASIITGAFYYGYTF
TRBJ2-1 TRBV20-1 CSARVPGFYNEQFF
TRBJ2-5 TRBV20-1 CSANPSGGPGETQYF
TRBJ2-1 TRBV6-2/TRBV6-3 CASSYSLGSGGPNEQFF
TRBJ2-5 TRBV7-3 CASSLSGSRETQYF
TRBJ2-1 TRBV6-5 CASSFAGLAGYNEQFF
TRBJ2-2 TRBV2 CASSGRLGQGGTGELFF
TRBJ1-3 TRBV6-5 CASSYDRGFNTIYF
TRBJ2-7 TRBV2 CASSDTTTYEQYF
TRBJ2-3 TRBV6-5 CASSLGLPTDTQYF
TRBJ2-7 TRBV19 CASSPGQGFDEQYF
TRBJ2-3 TRBV12-3/TRBV12-4 CASSIRDGTSTDTQYF
TRBJ2-5 TRBV11-1 CASRRLAGGQETQYF
TRBJ1-3 TRBV4-2 CASSQDSTSLSGNTIYF
TRBJ2-5 TRBV30 CACFGSGSPAGVVYF
TRBJ2-5 TRBV20-1 CSASGVGLAETQYF
TRBJ1-5 TRBV28 CASSDDRGLIYSNQPQHF
TRBJ1-2 TRBV28 CASGTGGPYGYTF
TRBJ1-1 TRBV27 CASSSQTGNTEAFF
TRBJ1-5 TRBV18 CASSQAFNQPQHF
TRBJ2-7 TRBV6-6 CASSRDEEKYF
TRBJ1-1 TRBV28 CASGHRGLNTEAFF
TRBJ2-4 TRBV18 CASSPFGPGQNLRAKNIQYF
TRBJ2-7 TRBV2 CASSDCPGCEQYF
TRBJ2-1 TRBV3-1 CASSSPAGALNEQFF
TRBJ2-3 TRBV7-2 CASSPTGGATQYF
TRBJ2-7 TRBV5-1 CASSLDGTGAYEQYF
TRBJ2-3 TRBV6-1 CASSPTGSGDTQYF
TRBJ1-2 TRBV6-1 CASSRDRGQGGYTF
TRBJ2-2 TRBV6-5 CASSYNPLSAGELFF
TRBJ2-1 TRBV6-1 CASSRQGSTYNEQFF
TRBJ1-6 TRBV14 CASSQYRGLSSYNSPLHF
TRBJ2-1 TRBV7-9 CASSFGVAGPYNEQFF
TRBJ2-1 TRBV2 CASSESRRYNEQFF
TRBJ2-1 TRBV11-2 CASSPLGNEQFF
TRBJ2-1 TRBV5-1 CASSPGSTRGNNEQFF
TRBJ1-1 TRBV10-3 CAISGGGGLNTEAFF
TRBJ2-3 TRBV19 CASSPRWSSGGAGSPDTQYF